Described below is a single T cell receptor beta chain sequence and its context. This sample was included in a study of TIL therapy for anti-PD-1-resistant metastatic lung cancer. Across the study: Tumors carried a median 1.5 non-synonymous mutations per megabase.

The germline CDR1 and CDR2 sequences are SGDLS and YYNGEE. The CDR3 consists of 16 residues. V dropped 5 bases and J dropped 0; count of bases not matched to a gene: 2. This was the immunoSEQ v3 assay. Profiled with immunoSEQ multiplex PCR; TCRdb holds only in-frame clones, not every one. The data hold 18,000 or so clones, with 83% observed a single time. The time point denotes: pre-treatment sample, taken before nivolumab and TIL therapy. The V and J genes are TRBV9 and TRBJ2-1; 13 positions match TRBD2. This receptor was taken from a person aged 25 to 79 with non-small cell lung cancer. The specimen comprised blood, sampled at baseline. CDR3 sequence: CASSRTSGSSYNEQFF. The CDR3, as DNA: TGTGCCAGCAGTAGGACTAGCGGGAGCTCCTACAATGAGCAGTTCTTC.